Presented here are 26 T cell receptor beta chains from one specimen sequenced in a study of T-cell reconstitution after alpha-beta-depleted transplantation in children listed by TCRdb under 2016. The library was made by PCR. Sequenced using an Illumina HiSeq 2500. To normalize quantification of the TCRbeta repertoire, the TCR libraries were built with molecular barcoding that relied on unique molecular identifiers. TCRdb reran the public reads through fastp at Q25 and MiXCR, keeping productive beta chains. Under each unique CDR3 protein, matching rows form one entry showing the most common genes and DNA. Here the sample has about 580,000 distinct CDR3 sequences; approximately 22% occur a single time. Together, the top ten hold around an eighth of the sample. The intended sense of this specimen's treatment or condition label: allogeneic hematopoietic cell transplantation with graft depleted of TCRalphabeta T cells and CD19 B cells.

The sample was PBMCs, mostly from graft donor cells, taken 360 days after TCRalphabeta/CD19-depleted stem cell transplant. These receptors were taken from a boy under three years old who had a stem cell transplant for acute myeloid leukemia, so the T cells may come from the graft donor.

This clonotype occurred a few times. This sequence joins TRBV28 and TRBJ2-5, with D possibly being TRBD2 (6 bases). V was pared by 6 bases and J by 6 bases, with 11 bases between. The CDR3 runs to 12 residues. Germline CDR1 and CDR2: MDHEN and SYDVKM. The CDR3 region has the DNA TGTGCCAGCAGGGAGGGATGGCAGACCCAGTACTTC. Translation gives CASREGWQTQYF.

This clonotype was seen a handful of times. The rearrangement uses TRBV7-2 and TRBJ2-1; D uncertain. CDR3 length: 15 residues. CDR1 SGHTA and CDR2 FQGNSA come from the germline V gene. The germline V and J ends were trimmed by 6 bases and 1 base, with 13 bases remaining between them. The CDR3 coding sequence is TGTGCCAGCAGGCCCTTTTCGAGTTCCTACAATGAGCAGTTCTTC. It translates to CASRPFSSSYNEQFF.

In this sample, this clonotype turned up many times. V is TRBV7-6 and J is TRBJ1-5; a possible D gene is TRBD1 (5 bases). Trimming pared 5 bases from V and 4 bases from J, leaving 12 bases between. CDR1 and CDR2 (germline): SGHVS, FNYEAQ. The CDR3 totals 14 residues. CDR3 region: CASSPGTANQPQHF. In DNA form, the CDR3 reads TGTGCCAGCAGCCCAGGGACGGCAAATCAGCCCCAGCATTTT.

The chain's CDR3 is CASSELGRAWGYEQYF. CDR3 DNA sequence: TGTGCCAGCAGCGAGCTCGGGAGGGCCTGGGGATACGAGCAGTACTTC. The gene calls are TRBV7-9 and TRBJ2-7, with 8 bases lining up with TRBD2. Germline values: CDR1 SEHNR, CDR2 FQNEAQ (reference sequence). The V segment lost 5 bases and the J segment 4 bases; nucleotides outside the gene matches: 13. The CDR3 is 16 residues long. Full variable domain (missing parts from reference TRBV7-9 and TRBJ2-7): DTGVSQNPRHKITKRGQNVTFRCDPISEHNRLYWYRQTLGQGPEFLTYFQNEAQLEKSRLLSDRFSAERPKGSFSTLEIQRTEQGDSAMYLCASSELGRAWGYEQYFGPGTRLTVT.

This clonotype was recorded at least ten times. The chain recombines TRBV7-9 with TRBJ1-2, with D perhaps matching TRBD1 (5 bases). Trimming took off 1 base at V and 6 bases at J, with 12 bases between the two ends. The CDR3 covers 14 residues. The germline V gene encodes CDR1 SEHNR and CDR2 FQNEAQ (reference sequence). Here the CDR3 reads CASSLGPRQHGYTF. Here the CDR3 DNA reads TGTGCCAGCAGCTTAGGCCCTCGACAGCATGGCTACACCTTC.

This clonotype was found a few times. The chain employs TRBV5-6 and TRBJ2-7; TRBD2 might be the D (5 bases). This CDR3 is 12 amino acids long. V lost 3 bases and J lost 3, with 7 bases in between. The V gene's germline CDR1 is SGHDT and CDR2 YYEEEE. CDR3 sequence reads: CASSSRDYEQYF. The CDR3 nucleotides read TGTGCCAGCAGCTCCCGGGACTACGAGCAGTACTTC. Variable domain in full (rest from reference TRBV5-6 and TRBJ2-7): DAGVTQSPTHLIKTRGQQVTLRCSPKSGHDTVSWYQQALGQGPQFIFQYYEEEERQRGNFPDRFSGHQFPNYSSELNVNALLLGDSALYLCASSSRDYEQYFGPGTRLTVT.

This clonotype was seen once. This chain connects TRBV12-3 or TRBV12-4 to TRBJ2-2; D is perhaps TRBD1 (5 bases). V was pared by 3 bases and J by 0 bases, with 11 bases between. CDR3 length: 16 amino acids. In DNA form, the CDR3 reads TGTGCCAGCAGTTTTCTTGGACACGCGAACACCGGGGAGCTGTTTTTT. Protein: CASSFLGHANTGELFF.

This clonotype was observed a single time. The V and J genes are TRBV15 and TRBJ2-3, with D perhaps being TRBD1 or TRBD2 (5 bases each). In germline, CDR1 is LNHNV, CDR2 YYDKDF (reference sequence). The CDR3 contains 15 residues. V gave up 5 bases and J gave up 1 base, with 13 bases separating them. DNA of the CDR3: TGTGCCACCAGCTACCTGACAGCGGGCACAGATACGCAGTATTTT. Protein product: CATSYLTAGTDTQYF.

The chain recombines TRBV28 with TRBJ2-5, with 7 bases aligning to TRBD1. The CDR3 runs to 14 residues. CDR1 and CDR2 (germline): MDHEN, SYDVKM. The junction had 11 bases not matched to a gene; V was cut back by 8 bases and J by 5 bases. The CDR3 loop reads CASSRGGLKETQYF. For the CDR3, the DNA is TGTGCCAGCTCCCGAGGGGGCTTAAAGGAGACCCAGTACTTC.

The gene calls are TRBV7-4 and TRBJ2-7; TRBD1 aligns across 11 bases. From germline, CDR1 is SGHVT and CDR2 SQSDAQ. CDR3 length: 15 residues. J lost 7 bases, V lost 5 bases, and 10 bases had no gene match. The CDR3 DNA reads TGTGCCAGCAGCAATTGGACAGGGGGCTGTTGGGAGCAGTACTTC. Its translation: CASSNWTGGCWEQYF.

This clonotype has more than one count but fewer than ten. This chain connects TRBV12-3 or TRBV12-4 to TRBJ2-3; D is undetermined. This CDR3 has 11 amino acids. V was pared by 4 bases and J by 6 bases, with 5 bases between. In DNA form, the CDR3 reads TGTGCCAGCAGTTCAATGGATACGCAGTATTTT. Amino acids: CASSSMDTQYF.

The genes are TRBV4-3 and TRBJ2-7; TRBD1 or TRBD2 may be the D gene (6 bases each). Germline CDR1 reads LGHNA; CDR2 reads YSLEER. The CDR3 spans 17 residues. Trimming stripped 0 bases from V and 0 bases from J, with 15 bases between. The CDR3 protein is CASSQDRGGGGSYEQYF. CDR3 bases: TGCGCCAGCAGCCAAGACAGGGGAGGTGGGGGCTCCTACGAGCAGTACTTC.

The chain combines TRBV20-1 with TRBJ2-7; 7 bases are shared with TRBD1. CDR1 DFQATT and CDR2 SNEGSKA come from the germline V gene (reference sequence). V shed 4 bases and J 1 base; nucleotides not matched to a gene: 4. This CDR3 is 13 amino acids long. CDR3 bases: TGCAGTGCTACGGGACAGAAGTCCTACGAGCAGTACTTC. It codes for CSATGQKSYEQYF.

This clonotype was seen a handful of times. The chain couples TRBV29-1 to TRBJ2-1, with D maybe TRBD2 (7 bases). V lost 6 bases, J lost 9 bases, and 18 bases lay in between. CDR1 SQVTM and CDR2 ANQGSEA come from the germline V gene. This CDR3 spans 13 amino acids. The CDR3 DNA reads TGCAGCGTCGGCCCCGTCGGGGGGCTTGAGCAGTTCTTC. It yields the protein CSVGPVGGLEQFF.

Only a few counts were recorded for this clonotype. CDR3 in DNA: TGTGCCAGCAGCCCTAGGGGCAGGATGGAAGCTTTCTTT. This translates into CASSPRGRMEAFF. The genes are TRBV7-9 and TRBJ1-1; weak D call: TRBD1 (5 bases). Germline values: CDR1 SEHNR, CDR2 FQNEAQ (reference sequence). CDR3 size: 13 residues. The ends were cut back, 5 bases at V and 8 bases at J, with 15 bases in the middle.

V is TRBV14 and J is TRBJ2-3; 9 bases agree with TRBD2. After removal of 1 base from V and 5 bases from J, the junction contained 13 bases not matched to a gene. The CDR3 loop spans 18 amino acids. Per germline, CDR1 SGHDN and CDR2 FVKESK. The CDR3 DNA is TGTGCCAGCAGCCAAGTAAAGAGGGCTAGCGGGGTTCGAGATACGCAGTATTTT. Its protein product is CASSQVKRASGVRDTQYF.

This clonotype was seen ten or more times. The rearrangement links TRBV29-1 to TRBJ1-1; D gene uncertain. The CDR3 loop spans 13 amino acids. V was shortened by 1 base and J by 8 bases, with 14 bases between the two germline ends. The germline V gene has CDR1 SQVTM and CDR2 ANQGSEA. The CDR3 region is CSVEGMGLSEAFF. The CDR3 nucleotides read TGCAGCGTTGAAGGTATGGGTCTTTCGGAAGCTTTCTTT.

The genes are TRBV20-1 and TRBJ1-6; D gene unclear. V was pared by 6 bases and J by 1 base, with 16 bases between. Germline CDR1 DFQATT, CDR2 SNEGSKA (reference sequence). There are 16 residues in the CDR3. The CDR3 DNA reads TGCAGTGCCCGTCGGACGGAGAGGTCCTATAATTCACCCCTCCACTTT. Translation gives CSARRTERSYNSPLHF.

This clonotype was recorded at least ten times. The chain carries TRBV12-3 or TRBV12-4 and TRBJ2-1, with D possibly called TRBD1 or TRBD2 (6 bases each). This CDR3 is built from 13 residues. Trimming shortened V by 3 bases and J by 6 bases, and 9 bases separated the two germline ends. The CDR3 protein is CASSFGGPNEQFF. Here the CDR3 DNA reads TGTGCCAGCAGTTTTGGGGGGCCCAATGAGCAGTTCTTC.

In its sample, this clonotype was seen many times. The J gene is TRBJ2-1, the V gene TRBV12-3 or TRBV12-4, with 8 positions matching TRBD2. The CDR3 runs to 13 residues. The V segment lost 6 bases and the J segment 9 bases; nucleotides outside the gene matches: 7. The CDR3 DNA is TGTGCCAGCAGCCCCGGGGGGGCAGGTGAGCAGTTCTTC. It translates to CASSPGGAGEQFF.

This chain uses TRBV10-3 with TRBJ1-5; tentatively, D is TRBD1 (5 bases). Trimming removed 5 bases from V and 4 bases from J, with 15 bases in between. Germline values: CDR1 ENHRY, CDR2 SYGVKD. This CDR3 is built from 15 residues. The CDR3 here is CAISPDRLPNQPQHF. CDR3 DNA: TGTGCCATCAGTCCCGACAGACTCCCAAATCAGCCCCAGCATTTT.

The V call is TRBV7-9, the J call TRBJ2-3; the match to TRBD2 covers 9 bases. Germline CDR1 is SEHNR and CDR2 is FQNEAQ (reference sequence). Trimming removed 4 bases from V and 10 bases from J; junction bases left unmatched: 6. This CDR3 has 13 amino acids. CDR3 in DNA: TGTGCCAGCAGCTCCCTACTAGCGGGTTCGCAGTATTTT. It yields the protein CASSSLLAGSQYF.

Only a few counts were recorded for this clonotype. The rearrangement uses TRBV6-6 and TRBJ2-5; D unresolved. V was shortened by 5 bases and J by 6 bases, with 7 bases between the two germline ends. This CDR3 spans 11 amino acids. Germline V gene data show CDR1 as MNHNY and CDR2 as SVGAGI (reference sequence). The DNA of the CDR3 is TGTGCCAGCAGTACCCAGAAGACCCAGTACTTC. Its translation is CASSTQKTQYF.

The chain combines TRBV12-3 or TRBV12-4 with TRBJ1-4; D perhaps matches TRBD1 (6 bases). The V gene lost 6 bases and the J gene lost 13 bases, with 15 bases spanning the gap. This CDR3 comprises 12 residues. The CDR3 coding sequence is TGTGCCAGCAGGCGCGGACAGTCCCGACTGTTTTTT. Amino acids: CASRRGQSRLFF.

This clonotype was counted between two and nine times. V and J are TRBV20-1 and TRBJ1-4; D call uncertain. The CDR3 runs 14 residues. Trimming took 1 base from V and 8 from J, leaving 14 bases between them. Germline values: CDR1 DFQATT, CDR2 SNEGSKA (reference sequence). In DNA, the CDR3 is TGCAGTGCTAGAGTCAGGCGAGGGAACGAAAAACTGTTTTTT. This codes for CSARVRRGNEKLFF.

The V gene is TRBV4-1, the J gene TRBJ2-5; TRBD2 matches at 10 bases. Germline V CDR1 and CDR2: MGHRA, YSYEKL. The CDR3 loop spans 15 amino acids. V trimming: 6 bases; J trimming: 3 bases; junction bases outside the gene matches: 7. CDR3 sequence: CASRQGLASEETQYF. CDR3 nucleotides: TGCGCCAGCAGGCAGGGACTAGCGTCAGAAGAGACCCAGTACTTC.